Listed below are T cell receptor beta chains from one sample, sequenced in a study of CD8+CD57+ T cells in acquired aplastic anemia. Each CDR3 protein gets one entry after TCRdb re-called the reads with MiXCR. This sample carries approximately 98,000 distinct CDR3 sequences, 40% to 65% of them seen once, and the ten largest clones take around 32%. The sequencing sample was made of sorted CD4+, CD8+, or CD8+CD57+ T cells (not recorded which) from PBMCs. The receptors were gathered from a human donor in good health, serving as a control. The CDR3 runs from the conserved cysteine through the conserved F or W. A D gene is named only where the DNA matches it firmly. Clone size is not always given. Where it is, it says once, few, many or a class for expanded clones.

TRBV9	TRBJ1-2	NA	many	TGTGCCAGCAGCGAGGGACTATATGGCTACACCTTC	CASSEGLYGYTF
TRBV10-3	TRBJ1-1	NA	NA	TGTGCCATGTCCGGGGGGAGGACTGAAGCTTTCTTT	CAMSGGRTEAFF
TRBV4-3	TRBJ2-7	TRBD1	NA	TGCGCCAGCAGCCAAGAAACCGGGACAGAGGGGTGCGAGCAGTACTTC	CASSQETGTEGCEQYF
TRBV2	TRBJ1-3	NA	NA	TGTGCCAGCAGTGCAGGAGAAAGCTCTGGAAACACCATATATTTT	CASSAGESSGNTIYF
TRBV11-2	TRBJ2-7	TRBD2	once	TGTGCCAGCAGCTTAGGGTCGGTCTTCGGGGGGGATAGCTCCTACGAGCAGTACTTC	CASSLGSVFGGDSSYEQYF
TRBV19	TRBJ1-1	NA	NA	TGTGCCAGTAGCCCTGAAGGAGCTTTCTTT	CASSPEGAFF
TRBV13	TRBJ1-2	TRBD1	many	TGTGCCAGCAGCGAGGGACAGGGGGCTAACTATGGCTACACCTTC	CASSEGQGANYGYTF
TRBV6-1	TRBJ1-2	NA	many	TGTGCCAGCATCCATAACCGGGACCCGCGCTATGGCTACACCTTC	CASIHNRDPRYGYTF
TRBV7-3	TRBJ2-1	TRBD1	NA	TGTGCCAGCAGCCCGACACCCGGGACAGGAAAAAATGAGCAGTTCTTC	CASSPTPGTGKNEQFF
TRBV6-5	TRBJ2-1	NA	many	TGTGCCAGCAGCCCAGACACGAGGACGGGGTTCTTC	CASSPDTRTGFF
TRBV10-2	TRBJ2-7	NA	few	TGCGCCAGCAGTGAGGACGCAGAAGGAAACGAGCAGTACTTC	CASSEDAEGNEQYF
TRBV29-1	TRBJ2-7	NA	NA	TGCAGCTTTAAAGGGTTCGGGGGCTACGAGCAGTACTTC	CSFKGFGGYEQYF
TRBV7-9	TRBJ2-1	NA	many	TGTGCCAGCAGCTTAGAGAATAATGAGCAGTTCTTC	CASSLENNEQFF
TRBV2	TRBJ2-7	NA	NA	TGTGCCAGCAGCTACTCCGGGACGAACGAGCAGTACTTC	CASSYSGTNEQYF
TRBV19	TRBJ2-7	TRBD1	NA	TGTGCCAGTAGTACCCGGGACAGTCCCTACGAGCAGTACTTC	CASSTRDSPYEQYF
TRBV6-6	TRBJ1-3	NA	many	TGTGCCAGCAGTTACGGAGGAGTCGGAAACACCATATATTTT	CASSYGGVGNTIYF
TRBV24-1	TRBJ1-6	NA	few	TGTGCCACCAGGCATCGGTGGGGGGTAGAGAATTCACCCCTCCACTTT	CATRHRWGVENSPLHF
TRBV4-1	TRBJ1-1	NA	many	TGCGCCAGCAGTCGAGTCGGTACTGAAGCTTTCTTT	CASSRVGTEAFF
TRBV10-3	TRBJ2-5	NA	NA	TGTGCCAGCAGTTACTCGGCAGGGAGCCAGCAAGAGACCCAGTACTTC	CASSYSAGSQQETQYF
TRBV4-2	TRBJ1-1	TRBD1	many	TGTGCCAGCAGCCCTAGGGGGCCAGAGAACACTGAAGCTTTCTTT	CASSPRGPENTEAFF
TRBV25-1	TRBJ1-1	NA	NA	TGTGCCAGCAGCGATAGGACAGATAGCAACACTGAAGCTTTCTTT	CASSDRTDSNTEAFF
TRBV29-1	TRBJ1-2	NA	NA	TGCAGCGTCCGACTACAGGGAAACTATGGCTACACCTTC	CSVRLQGNYGYTF
TRBV15	TRBJ1-5	NA	many	TGTGCCACCAGCCGTTCCCCGGGGAGCAGCCAGCCCCAGCATTTT	CATSRSPGSSQPQHF
TRBV27	TRBJ2-3	NA	NA	TGTGCCAGCAGGGGGGCAGGGAAAACGCAGTATTTT	CASRGAGKTQYF
TRBV24-1	TRBJ2-1	TRBD1	NA	TGTGCCACCAGTGATCCAGGGGGACCCCAAGGGGCCTACAATGAGCAGTTCTTC	CATSDPGGPQGAYNEQFF
TRBV10-2	TRBJ2-7	NA	NA	TGCGCCAGCAGTTGGGGCGAGGATGCCTACGAGCAGTACTTC	CASSWGEDAYEQYF
TRBV10-3	TRBJ2-6	NA	once	TGTGCCATCAGGGGGTCTGGGACGACGTCCTCTGGGGCCAACGTCCTGACTTTC	CAIRGSGTTSSGANVLTF
TRBV10-3	TRBJ2-3	NA	NA	TGTGCCACCGGGGGCCTAAACACAGATACGCAGTATTTT	CATGGLNTDTQYF
TRBV29-1	TRBJ1-1	NA	NA	TGCAGGGGGGGGAACACTGAAGCTTTCTTT	CRGGNTEAFF
TRBV20-1	TRBJ2-7	NA	once	TGCAGTGCTAGAGATGTGCTAGCAGCCGAGCAGTACTTC	CSARDVLAAEQYF
TRBV15	TRBJ2-5	TRBD1	NA	TGTGCCACCAGCAGTGGGACAGGGGGCAGCGGGGAGACCCAGTACTTC	CATSSGTGGSGETQYF
TRBV6-1	TRBJ2-2	TRBD2	NA	TGTGCCAGCAGTGGTAGCGGGGGCCGCACCGGGGAGCTGTTTTTT	CASSGSGGRTGELFF
TRBV6-1	TRBJ1-2	NA	many	TGTGCCAGCAGCCCCGGGAGGAACTATGGCTACACCTTC	CASSPGRNYGYTF
TRBV14	TRBJ2-3	TRBD2	many	TGTGCCAGCAGCCCCAGACTAGCGGGGGTCCCAGATACGCAGTATTTT	CASSPRLAGVPDTQYF
TRBV6-1	TRBJ2-7	NA	many	TGTGCCAGCAGTGAAGTTTCACCGACCCCCTACGAGCAGTACTTC	CASSEVSPTPYEQYF
TRBV10-3	TRBJ1-2	NA	once	TGTGCCATCTGGGTTCAGGGGAGCGGCTACACCTTC	CAIWVQGSGYTF
TRBV9	TRBJ1-1	NA	many	TGTGCCAGCAGCCCAATGGAGATGAACACTGAAGCTTTCTTT	CASSPMEMNTEAFF
TRBV10-3	TRBJ2-2	NA	NA	TGTGCCATCAGTCAGGGGACCGGGGGGCTGTTTTTT	CAISQGTGGLFF
TRBV24-1	TRBJ2-5	TRBD1	NA	TGTGCCACCAGTGATCTACACAGGGGAAGGGAGACCCAGTACTTC	CATSDLHRGRETQYF
TRBV7-2	TRBJ2-5	NA	few	TGTGCCAGCACCCCCCAGGGCTACGAGACCCAGTACTTC	CASTPQGYETQYF
TRBV6-1	TRBJ2-3	NA	once	TGTGCCAGCAGTCTGACCCATGAGCAGTATTTT	CASSLTHEQYF
TRBV30	TRBJ1-4	TRBD1	NA	TGTGCCTGGAGTTCGACAGGGACTAATGAAAAACTGCTTTTT	CAWSSTGTNEKLLF